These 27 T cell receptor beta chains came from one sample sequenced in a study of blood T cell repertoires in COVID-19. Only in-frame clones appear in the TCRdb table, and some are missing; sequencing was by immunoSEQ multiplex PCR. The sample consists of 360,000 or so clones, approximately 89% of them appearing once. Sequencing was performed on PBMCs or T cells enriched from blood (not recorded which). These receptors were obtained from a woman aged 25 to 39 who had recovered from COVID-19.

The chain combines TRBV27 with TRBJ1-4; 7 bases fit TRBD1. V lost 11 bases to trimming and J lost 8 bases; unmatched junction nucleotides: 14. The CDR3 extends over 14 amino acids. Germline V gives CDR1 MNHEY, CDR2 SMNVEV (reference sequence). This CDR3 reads CAPRPRQGGEKLFF. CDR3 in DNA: TGTGCCCCACGCCCCCGACAGGGAGGAGAAAAACTGTTTTTT.

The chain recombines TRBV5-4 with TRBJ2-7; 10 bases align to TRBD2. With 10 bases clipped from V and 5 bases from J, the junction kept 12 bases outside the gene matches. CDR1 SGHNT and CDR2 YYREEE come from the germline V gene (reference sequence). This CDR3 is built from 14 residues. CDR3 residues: CALKRGGLEDEQYF. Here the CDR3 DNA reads TGTGCCCTTAAGCGGGGGGGCCTGGAAGACGAGCAGTACTTC.

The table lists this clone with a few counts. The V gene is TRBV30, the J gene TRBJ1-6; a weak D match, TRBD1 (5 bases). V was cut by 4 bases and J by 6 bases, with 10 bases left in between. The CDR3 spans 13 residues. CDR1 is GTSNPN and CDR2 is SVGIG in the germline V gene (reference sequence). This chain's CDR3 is CAWTGTANSPLHF. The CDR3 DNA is TGTGCCTGGACCGGGACTGCTAATTCACCCCTCCACTTT.

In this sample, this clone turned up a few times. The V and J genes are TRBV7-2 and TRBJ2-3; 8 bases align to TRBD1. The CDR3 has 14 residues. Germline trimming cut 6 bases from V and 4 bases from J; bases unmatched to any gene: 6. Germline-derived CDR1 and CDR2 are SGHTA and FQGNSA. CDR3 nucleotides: TGTGCCAGCAGGCCGGGACAGGCATCAGATACGCAGTATTTT. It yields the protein CASRPGQASDTQYF.

CDR3 nucleotides: TGTGCCAGTAAGTGGGCCAGCACAGATACGCAGTATTTT. Its protein is CASKWASTDTQYF. The gene calls are TRBV19 and TRBJ2-3; D is undetermined. The germline V gene encodes CDR1 LNHDA and CDR2 SQIVND (reference sequence). Trimming stripped 7 bases from V and 0 bases from J, with 8 bases between. CDR3 length equals 13 residues.

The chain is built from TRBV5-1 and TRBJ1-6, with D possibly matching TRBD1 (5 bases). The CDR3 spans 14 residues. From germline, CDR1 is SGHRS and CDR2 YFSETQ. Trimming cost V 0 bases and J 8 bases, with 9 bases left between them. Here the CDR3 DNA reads TGCGCCAGCAGCTTGGACCCGGGGGATTCACCCCTCCACTTT. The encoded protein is CASSLDPGDSPLHF.

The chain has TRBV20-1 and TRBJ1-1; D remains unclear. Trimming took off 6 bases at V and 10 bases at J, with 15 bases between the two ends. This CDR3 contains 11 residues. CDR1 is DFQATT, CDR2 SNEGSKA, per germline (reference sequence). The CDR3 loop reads CSATKLGGAFF. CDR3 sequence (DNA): TGCAGTGCGACAAAACTAGGTGGAGCTTTCTTT.

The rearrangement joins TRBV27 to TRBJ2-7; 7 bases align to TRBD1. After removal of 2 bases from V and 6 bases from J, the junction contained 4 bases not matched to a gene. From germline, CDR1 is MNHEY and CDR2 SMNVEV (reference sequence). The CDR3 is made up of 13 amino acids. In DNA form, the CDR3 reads TGTGCCAGCAGTTTAGGTCAGGGGGTCGAGCAGTACTTC. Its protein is CASSLGQGVEQYF.

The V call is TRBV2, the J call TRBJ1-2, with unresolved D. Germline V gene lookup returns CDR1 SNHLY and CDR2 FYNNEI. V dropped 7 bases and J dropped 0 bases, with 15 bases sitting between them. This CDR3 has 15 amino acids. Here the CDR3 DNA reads TGTGCCAGCACCCAATGGGCAGATACTAACTATGGCTACACCTTC. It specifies CASTQWADTNYGYTF.

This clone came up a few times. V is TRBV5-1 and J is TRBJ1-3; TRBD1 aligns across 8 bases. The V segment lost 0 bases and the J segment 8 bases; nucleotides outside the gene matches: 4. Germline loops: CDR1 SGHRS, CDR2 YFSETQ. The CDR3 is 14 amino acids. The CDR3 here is CASSLAGQGDTIYF. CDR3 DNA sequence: TGCGCCAGCAGCTTGGCAGGACAGGGAGACACCATATATTTT.

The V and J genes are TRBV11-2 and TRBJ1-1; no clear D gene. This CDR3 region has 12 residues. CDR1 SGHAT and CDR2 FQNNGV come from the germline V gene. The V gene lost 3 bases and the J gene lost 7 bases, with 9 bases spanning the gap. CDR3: CASSFVADEAFF. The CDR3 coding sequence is TGTGCCAGCAGCTTCGTCGCAGATGAAGCTTTCTTT.

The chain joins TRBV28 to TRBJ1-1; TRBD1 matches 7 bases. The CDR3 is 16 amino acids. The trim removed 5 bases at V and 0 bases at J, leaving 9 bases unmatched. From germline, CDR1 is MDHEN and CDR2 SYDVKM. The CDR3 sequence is CASSTPGQRLNTEAFF. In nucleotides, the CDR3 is TGTGCCAGCAGTACGCCGGGACAGCGACTGAACACTGAAGCTTTCTTT.

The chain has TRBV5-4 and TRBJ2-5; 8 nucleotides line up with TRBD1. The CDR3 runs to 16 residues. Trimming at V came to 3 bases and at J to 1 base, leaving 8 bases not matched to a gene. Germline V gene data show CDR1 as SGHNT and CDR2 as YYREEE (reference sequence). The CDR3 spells CASSSWTGQLQETQYF. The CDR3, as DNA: TGTGCCAGCAGCTCTTGGACAGGGCAACTCCAAGAGACCCAGTACTTC.

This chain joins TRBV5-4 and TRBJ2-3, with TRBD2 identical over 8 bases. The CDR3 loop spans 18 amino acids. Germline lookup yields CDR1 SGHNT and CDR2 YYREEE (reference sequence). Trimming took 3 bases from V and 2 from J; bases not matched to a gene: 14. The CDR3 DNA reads TGTGCCAGCAGCTCTGCAACCGGGCGGGGGGCCGCCACAGATACGCAGTATTTT. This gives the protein CASSSATGRGAATDTQYF.

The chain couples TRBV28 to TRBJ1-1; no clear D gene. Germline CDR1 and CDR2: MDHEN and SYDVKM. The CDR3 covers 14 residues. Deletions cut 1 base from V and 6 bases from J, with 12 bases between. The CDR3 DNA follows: TGTGCCAGCAGTTTATTGATGTCGGGTGCTGAAGCTTTCTTT. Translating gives CASSLLMSGAEAFF.

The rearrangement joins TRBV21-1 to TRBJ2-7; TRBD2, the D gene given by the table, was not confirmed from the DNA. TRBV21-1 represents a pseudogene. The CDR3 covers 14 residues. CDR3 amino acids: CASSKGGGVGVQYF. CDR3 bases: TGTGCCAGCAGCAAAGGAGGTGGGGTGGGAGTGCAGTACTTC.

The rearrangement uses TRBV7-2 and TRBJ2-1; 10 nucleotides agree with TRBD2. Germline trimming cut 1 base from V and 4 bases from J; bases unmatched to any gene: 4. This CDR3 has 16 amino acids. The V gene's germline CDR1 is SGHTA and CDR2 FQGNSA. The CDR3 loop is CASSLGSGRGYNEQFF. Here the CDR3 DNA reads TGTGCCAGCAGCTTAGGAAGCGGGAGGGGGTACAATGAGCAGTTCTTC.

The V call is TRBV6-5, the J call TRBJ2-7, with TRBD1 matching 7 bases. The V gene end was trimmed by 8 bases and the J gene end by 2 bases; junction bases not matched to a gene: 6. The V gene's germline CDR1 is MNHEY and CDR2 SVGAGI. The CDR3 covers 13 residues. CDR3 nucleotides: TGTGCCAGCTGGACAGGCCCCCCCTACGAGCAGTACTTC. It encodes CASWTGPPYEQYF.

Here the CDR3 reads CASSLLREAFF. For the CDR3, the DNA is TGTGCCAGCAGCTTACTCCGGGAAGCTTTCTTT. This rearrangement joins TRBV11-2 to TRBJ1-1, with D unclear. Looked up from germline, CDR1 is SGHAT and CDR2 is FQNNGV. V was shortened by 2 bases and J by 8 bases, with 6 bases between the two germline ends. The CDR3 is made up of 11 amino acids.

This chain's CDR3 is CASSFISVGEKLFF. For the CDR3, the DNA is TGTGCCAGCAGCTTTATTTCGGTGGGCGAAAAACTGTTTTTT. The chain recombines TRBV5-6 with TRBJ1-4; unclear D gene. CDR3 size: 14 residues. Germline V gene data show CDR1 as SGHDT and CDR2 as YYEEEE. With 2 bases removed from V and 8 bases from J, the gap between germline ends came to 13 bases.

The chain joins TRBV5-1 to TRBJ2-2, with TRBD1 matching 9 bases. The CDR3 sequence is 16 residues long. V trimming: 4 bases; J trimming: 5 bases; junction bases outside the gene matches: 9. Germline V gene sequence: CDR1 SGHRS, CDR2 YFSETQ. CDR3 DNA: TGCGCCAGCAGCCCCGAGACAGGGGGAGTTACCGGGGAGCTGTTTTTT. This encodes CASSPETGGVTGELFF.

CDR3 sequence (DNA): TGTGCCAGCAGCCCCGCCAGGGGGTTCACTGAAGCTTTCTTT. Amino acid sequence: CASSPARGFTEAFF. The gene calls are TRBV7-8 and TRBJ1-1; TRBD1 matches 7 bases. This CDR3 spans 14 amino acids. Germline CDR1 SGHVS, CDR2 FQNEAQ. V shed 5 bases and J 4 bases; nucleotides not matched to a gene: 7.

CDR3: CAWSVLGNTEAFF. As DNA, the CDR3 is TGTGCCTGGAGTGTACTCGGGAACACTGAAGCTTTCTTT. This chain joins TRBV30 and TRBJ1-1; D is unresolved. The CDR3 covers 13 residues. Trimming pared 0 bases from V and 1 base from J, leaving 6 bases between. In germline, CDR1 is GTSNPN, CDR2 SVGIG (reference sequence). The variable domain in full, with the rest retrieved from reference TRBV30 and TRBJ1-1, is SQTIHQWPATLVQPVGSPLSLECTVEGTSNPNLYWYRQAAGRGLQLLFYSVGIGQISSEVPQNLSASRPQDRQFILSSKKLLLSDSGFYLCAWSVLGNTEAFFGQGTRLTVV.

The DNA for the CDR3 is TGTGCCAGCAGCTTAACCCAGGGGGGAGAGCAGTACTTC. Translation: CASSLTQGGEQYF. The rearrangement links TRBV7-3 to TRBJ2-7; TRBD1 might be the D (7 bases). The CDR3 is made up of 13 amino acids. The ends were cut back, 0 bases at V and 7 bases at J, with 10 bases in the middle. Per germline, CDR1 SGHTA and CDR2 FQGTGA. Complete variable domain (other parts from reference TRBV7-3 and TRBJ2-7): GAGVSQTPSNKVTEKGKYVELRCDPISGHTALYWYRQSLGQGPEFLIYFQGTGAADDSGLPNDRFFAVRPEGSVSTLKIQRTERGDSAVYLCASSLTQGGEQYFGPGTRLTVT.

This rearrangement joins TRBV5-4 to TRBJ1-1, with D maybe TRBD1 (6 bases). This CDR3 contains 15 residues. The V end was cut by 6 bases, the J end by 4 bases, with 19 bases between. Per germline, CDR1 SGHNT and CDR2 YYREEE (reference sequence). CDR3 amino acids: CASNHRDTAGTEAFF. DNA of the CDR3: TGTGCCAGCAATCACCGGGACACGGCAGGCACTGAAGCTTTCTTT.

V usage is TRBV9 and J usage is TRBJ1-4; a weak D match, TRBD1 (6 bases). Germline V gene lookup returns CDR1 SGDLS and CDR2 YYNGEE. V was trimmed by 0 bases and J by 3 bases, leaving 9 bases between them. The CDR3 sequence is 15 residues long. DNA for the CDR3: TGTGCCAGCAGCGTAGGCGGGGGGCCTAATGAAAAACTGTTTTTT. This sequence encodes CASSVGGGPNEKLFF.

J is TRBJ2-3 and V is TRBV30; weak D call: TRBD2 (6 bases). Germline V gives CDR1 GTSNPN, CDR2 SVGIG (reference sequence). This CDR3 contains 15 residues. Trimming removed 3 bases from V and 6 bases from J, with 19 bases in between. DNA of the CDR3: TGTGCCTGGAGATTTGGACTACCCGCACAGGATACGCAGTATTTT. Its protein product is CAWRFGLPAQDTQYF. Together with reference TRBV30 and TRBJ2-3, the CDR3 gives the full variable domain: SQTIHQWPATLVQPVGSPLSLECTVEGTSNPNLYWYRQAAGRGLQLLFYSVGIGQISSEVPQNLSASRPQDRQFILSSKKLLLSDSGFYLCAWRFGLPAQDTQYFGPGTRLTVL.